Listed below are T cell receptor beta chains from one sample, sequenced in a study of cytomegalovirus exposure and HLA in healthy donors. Sequencing used immunoSEQ multiplex PCR; TCRdb keeps in-frame clones, though not all of them. The sample consists of some 90,000 clones, 60% to 75% of them appearing once. Material for sequencing was PBMCs. The receptors here all came from a female donor in good health and CMV-seropositive. The CDR3 runs from the conserved cysteine through the conserved F or W. A D gene is named only where the DNA matches it firmly. Not every row has a clone size; where given, it reads once, few, many or a size class.

J gene	V gene	clone size	D gene	CDR3 DNA	CDR3 protein
TRBJ2-7	TRBV7-9	-	-	TGTGCCAGCAGCCCAGGAGGCAGTAACTACGAGCAGTACTTC	CASSPGGSNYEQYF
TRBJ1-1	TRBV6-5	many	TRBD1	TGTGCCAGCAGTTACTCGGACAGGGGGTACACTGAAGCTTTCTTT	CASSYSDRGYTEAFF
TRBJ1-5	TRBV2	-	TRBD1	TGTGCCAGCAGAGGGGGCTGGACAGAAAATCAGCCCCAGCATTTT	CASRGGWTENQPQHF
TRBJ1-1	TRBV4-3	-	-	TGCGCCAGCAGCCAAGAAGGTCCAGGGATGGTATTT	CASSQEGPGMVF
TRBJ2-7	TRBV28	-	-	TGTGCCAGCAGTCCTAATTCAGGGGTCCCCTACGAGCAGTACTTC	CASSPNSGVPYEQYF
TRBJ2-5	TRBV11-2	once	-	TGTGCCAGCAGTAGAGGGAAGGAGACCCAGTACTTC	CASSRGKETQYF
TRBJ2-3	TRBV14	-	TRBD2	TGTGCCAGCAGCCCAGGGCGGGGGGCTAGCACAGATACGCAGTATTTT	CASSPGRGASTDTQYF
TRBJ2-7	TRBV6-5	-	TRBD1	TGTGCCAGCAGTAGGGACAGCTACGAGCAGTACTTC	CASSRDSYEQYF
TRBJ2-2	TRBV4-2	-	TRBD2	TGTGCCAGCAGCCAAGAGGGGACTAGCGGGAGCACCGGGGAGCTGTTTTTT	CASSQEGTSGSTGELFF
TRBJ2-7	TRBV4-2	-	-	TGTGCCAGCAGCCAGCACACCGGGACAAACACCGCACTTGGCGAGCAGTACTTC	CASSQHTGTNTALGEQYF
TRBJ2-4	TRBV7-2	-	-	TGTGCCAGCGGTTCGGGGGTGGGAAACATTCAGTACTTC	CASGSGVGNIQYF
TRBJ1-1	TRBV30	-	-	TGTGCCTGGAAGGAGAGGCTGGACACTGAAGCTTTCTTT	CAWKERLDTEAFF
TRBJ2-2	TRBV19	-	TRBD2	TGTGCCAGTAGTCCGTCCGGGACTAGCGGGAGGGGAAGGGGCACCGGGGAGCTGTTTTTT	CASSPSGTSGRGRGTGELFF
TRBJ1-4	TRBV5-1	-	-	TGCGCCAGCAGCCTAGGACATGCAACTAATGAAAAACTGTTTTTT	CASSLGHATNEKLFF
TRBJ1-5	TRBV7-9	-	-	TGTGCCAGCAGTTCCGGGGGGCAGCATCAGCCCCAGCATTTT	CASSSGGQHQPQHF
TRBJ1-1	TRBV6-5	-	TRBD1	TGTGCCAGCAGTTTCAACAGGGGCCCGAACACTGAAGCTTTCTTT	CASSFNRGPNTEAFF
TRBJ1-3	TRBV28	-	-	TGTGCCAGCAGCCCCAGGGGCAGCATAGATAGAAACACCATATATTTT	CASSPRGSIDRNTIYF
TRBJ2-7	TRBV7-8	-	TRBD2	TGTGCCAGCAGCTTAGCGCGGGGGAGGCACAACGAGCAGTACTTC	CASSLARGRHNEQYF
TRBJ2-7	TRBV28	-	-	TGTGTCAGCAGTTACAGTCGCGAGCAGTACTTC	CVSSYSREQYF
TRBJ1-1	TRBV5-1	-	TRBD1	TGCGCCAGCAGCTTGGAGGGACAGGGGACGAACACTGAAGCTTTCTTT	CASSLEGQGTNTEAFF
TRBJ1-2	TRBV9	-	-	TGTGCCAGCAGCGTAGGCGGCGTTTTTAACTATGGCTACACCTTC	CASSVGGVFNYGYTF
TRBJ2-1	TRBV10-2	-	-	TGCGCCAGCAGTCTGGGGCCGTACAATGAGCAGTTCTTC	CASSLGPYNEQFF
TRBJ1-6	TRBV4-3	-	-	TGCGCCAGCAGCCGAGATTTATTCAATTCACCCCTCCACTTT	CASSRDLFNSPLHF
TRBJ1-5	TRBV30	once	-	TGTGCCTGGAGTGCTGTCGGAGGTCAGCCCCAGCATTTT	CAWSAVGGQPQHF
TRBJ1-5	TRBV29-1	few	TRBD1	TGCAGCGTTCGGGACAGCCGCAATCAGCCCCAGCATTTT	CSVRDSRNQPQHF
TRBJ2-7	TRBV18	-	TRBD2	TGTGCCAGCTCACTGGGACTAGCGGACTACGAGCAGTACTTC	CASSLGLADYEQYF
TRBJ1-1	TRBV7-6	once	-	TGTGCCAGCAGCTTAGAGATTGCAGGGAACACTGAAGCTTTCTTT	CASSLEIAGNTEAFF
TRBJ2-7	TRBV18	-	-	TGTGCCAGCTCCTCGAGCTCCTACGAGCAGTACTTC	CASSSSSYEQYF
TRBJ2-1	TRBV6-1	-	TRBD2	TGTGCCAGCAGTGAATCCCTAGCGGGGGGCGATGAGCAGTTCTTC	CASSESLAGGDEQFF
TRBJ2-5	TRBV5-1	-	-	TGCGCCAGCAGCTTGGTCGTGGGCGTCCAAGAGACCCAGTACTTC	CASSLVVGVQETQYF
TRBJ2-2	TRBV15	-	-	TGTGCCACAGCCCGACAGCTTGCAAACACCGGGGAGCTGTTTTTT	CATARQLANTGELFF
TRBJ1-1	TRBV6-5	-	-	TGTGCCAGCAAGCGGCGCGCTATGAACACTGAAGCTTTCTTT	CASKRRAMNTEAFF
TRBJ1-2	TRBV19	-	TRBD1	TGTGCCAGTAACCAACCGGGACAGCATGGCTACACCTTC	CASNQPGQHGYTF
TRBJ2-7	TRBV15	-	TRBD1	TGTGCCACCAGCAGAGGGTGGACAGGGTCCTACGAGCAGTACTTC	CATSRGWTGSYEQYF
TRBJ2-7	TRBV20-1	many	-	TGCAGTGCTAATCAGTGGCAGTACTTC	CSANQWQYF